One sample yielded the 2 T cell receptor beta chains listed below, sequenced in a study of cytomegalovirus exposure and HLA in healthy donors. PCR used 60 Vbeta primers and 13 Jbeta primers. Using immunoSEQ multiplex PCR, the repertoire was profiled, and TCRdb retains in-frame clones only, with some absent. The sample holds some 180,000 clones, about 9% seen once. Sequenced input: PBMCs. Source of these receptors: a woman aged 25 to 39 in good health and CMV-seropositive.

V usage is TRBV9 and J usage is TRBJ2-5; the match to TRBD2 covers 10 bases. The CDR3 totals 15 residues. Trimming took 3 bases from V and 5 from J; bases not matched to a gene: 7. CDR1 SGDLS and CDR2 YYNGEE come from the germline V gene. The CDR3 nucleotides are TGTGCCAGCAGCGGCCTAGCGGGAGTTCGGGAGACCCAGTACTTC. Residues: CASSGLAGVRETQYF.

This chain joins TRBV29-1 and TRBJ2-7; tentatively, D is TRBD1 (5 bases). The length of the CDR3 is 11 residues. V was pared by 4 bases and J by 3 bases, with 7 bases between. Germline V gives CDR1 SQVTM, CDR2 ANQGSEA. In nucleotides, the CDR3 is TGCAGCGTTGCACAGGTCTACGAGCAGTACTTC. Translated: CSVAQVYEQYF.